This T cell receptor beta chain came from a study of glioma-infiltrating T cells after dendritic cell vaccination. The V gene lost 5 bases and the J gene lost 0 bases, with 15 bases spanning the gap. The CDR3 contains 16 residues. Germline CDR1 SGHVS, CDR2 FNYEAQ. Data came from immunoSEQ multiplex PCR; TCRdb stores just in-frame clones and leaves some out. The sample has 80,000 to 100,000 clones; approximately 81% are singletons. The clonotype originates from a human donor with glioblastoma. Sequenced material: blood, taken before dendritic cell vaccination. V is TRBV7-6 and J is TRBJ2-3; D perhaps matches TRBD1 (5 bases). This CDR3 reads CASSLRQPTSTDTQYF. CDR3 in DNA: TGTGCCAGCAGCCTGCGACAGCCCACTAGCACAGATACGCAGTATTTT.